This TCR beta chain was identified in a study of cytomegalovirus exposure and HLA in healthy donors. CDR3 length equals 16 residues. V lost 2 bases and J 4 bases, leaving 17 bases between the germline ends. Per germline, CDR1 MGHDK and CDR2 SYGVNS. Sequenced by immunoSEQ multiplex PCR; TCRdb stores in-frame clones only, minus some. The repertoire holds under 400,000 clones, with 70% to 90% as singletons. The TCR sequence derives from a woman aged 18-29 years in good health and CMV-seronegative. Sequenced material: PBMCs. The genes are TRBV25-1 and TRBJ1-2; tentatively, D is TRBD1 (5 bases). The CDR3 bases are TGTGCCAGCAGTGAAAGTGGGGCAGGTTCAACCTATGGCTACACCTTC. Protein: CASSESGAGSTYGYTF.